The source of this T cell receptor (beta chain) is a study of neoadjuvant anti-PD-1 for oral cavity cancer. The V and J ends lost 4 bases and 4 bases, in that order; junction bases with no gene match: 6. Germline CDR1 is MNHNY and CDR2 is SVGAGI (reference sequence). The length of the CDR3 is 16 residues. Assay: immunoSEQ multiplex PCR; the TCRdb copy retains only in-frame clones and omits some. The sample shows 9,500 to 15,000 clones, roughly two thirds of them seen only once. The sample's time point: after neoadjuvant nivolumab, at surgical resection. The sequences come from PBMCs, collected after nivolumab (anti-PD-1) treatment. This TCR came from a person between 40 and 80 years old with oral cavity squamous cell carcinoma. The chain uses TRBV6-6 and TRBJ1-5, with 11 nucleotides matching TRBD1. CDR3 DNA: TGTGCCAGCAGTTCAAGGGGGACAGGGGGAAATCAGCCCCAGCATTTT. Its protein is CASSSRGTGGNQPQHF.